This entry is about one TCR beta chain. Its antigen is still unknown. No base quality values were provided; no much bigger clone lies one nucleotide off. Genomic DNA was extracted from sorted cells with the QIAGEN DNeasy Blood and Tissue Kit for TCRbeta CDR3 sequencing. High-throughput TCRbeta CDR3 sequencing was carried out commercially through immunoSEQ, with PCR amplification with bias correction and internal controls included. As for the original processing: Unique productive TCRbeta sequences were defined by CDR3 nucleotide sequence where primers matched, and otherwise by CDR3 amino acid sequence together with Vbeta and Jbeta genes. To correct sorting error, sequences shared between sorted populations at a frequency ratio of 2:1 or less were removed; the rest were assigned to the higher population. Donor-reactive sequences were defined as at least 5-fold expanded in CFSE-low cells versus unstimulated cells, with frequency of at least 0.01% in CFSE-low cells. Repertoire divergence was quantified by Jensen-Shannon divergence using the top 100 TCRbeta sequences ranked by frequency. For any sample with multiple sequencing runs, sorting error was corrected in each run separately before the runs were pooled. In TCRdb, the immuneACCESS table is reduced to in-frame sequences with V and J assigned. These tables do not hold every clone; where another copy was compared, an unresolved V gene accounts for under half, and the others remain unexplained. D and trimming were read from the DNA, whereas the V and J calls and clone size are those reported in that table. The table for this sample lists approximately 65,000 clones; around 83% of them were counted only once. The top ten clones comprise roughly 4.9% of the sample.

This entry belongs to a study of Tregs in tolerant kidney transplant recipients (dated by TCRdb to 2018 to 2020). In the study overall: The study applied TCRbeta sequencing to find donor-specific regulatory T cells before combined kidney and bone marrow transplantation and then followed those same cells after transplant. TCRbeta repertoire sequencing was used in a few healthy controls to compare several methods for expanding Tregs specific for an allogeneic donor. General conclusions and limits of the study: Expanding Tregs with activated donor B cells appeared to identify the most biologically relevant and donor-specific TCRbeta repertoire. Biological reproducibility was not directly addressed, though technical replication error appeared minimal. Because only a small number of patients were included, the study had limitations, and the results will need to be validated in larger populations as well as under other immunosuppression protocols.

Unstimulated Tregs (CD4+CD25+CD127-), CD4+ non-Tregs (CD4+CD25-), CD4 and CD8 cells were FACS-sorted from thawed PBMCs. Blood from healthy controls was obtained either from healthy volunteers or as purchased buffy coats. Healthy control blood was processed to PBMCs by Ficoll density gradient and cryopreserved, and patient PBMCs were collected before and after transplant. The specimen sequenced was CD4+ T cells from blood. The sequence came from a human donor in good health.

Here the CDR3 is given as CASEGVDGYTF. The nucleotide sequence reads as follows: TGTGCCAGCGAGGGGGTGGATGGCTACACCTTC. The rearranged segments are TRBV2 and TRBJ1-2, and perhaps TRBD1 as D gene, on 6 matching bases. From its cysteine to its phenylalanine, the CDR3 spans 11 amino acids. The kept DNA is CDR3 alone, 33 bases in frame from the first base. V drops 8 bases and J drops 6 bases, leaving 10 bases in between. CDR1 and CDR2 were assigned from the germline V gene as SNHLY and FYNNEI.